The present T cell receptor (beta chain) was sequenced within a study of blood T cell repertoires in COVID-19. J gave up 6 bases and V 1 base, and 6 bases lay outside the gene matches. This CDR3 is built from 15 residues. The germline gives CDR1 LGHNA, CDR2 YSLEER. The assay was immunoSEQ multiplex PCR, and TCRdb's table has in-frame clones only and misses some. This table has roughly 700,000 clones, over 80% appearing once. The specimen was peripheral blood. V usage is TRBV4-3 and J usage is TRBJ1-2; the match to TRBD1 covers 9 bases. The clonotype originates from a woman aged 18-29 years with acute or convalescent COVID-19. CDR3 nucleotide sequence: TGCGCCAGCAGCCAAGCGACAGGGGGTAGGAATGGCTACACCTTC. Its protein is CASSQATGGRNGYTF.